This TCR beta chain was sequenced for a study of blood T cell repertoires in COVID-19. V lost 2 bases and J 8 bases, leaving 18 bases between the germline ends. The germline V gene has CDR1 LNHDA and CDR2 SQIVND (reference sequence). The CDR3 consists of 15 residues. Assignment of participants to cohorts was predicated upon participant-reported clinical history. Profiled with immunoSEQ multiplex PCR; TCRdb holds only in-frame clones, not every one. The sample records 300,000 to 500,000 clones, 70% to 90% being singletons. Material: PBMCs or T cells enriched from blood (not recorded which). The V and J genes are TRBV19 and TRBJ1-2, with D maybe TRBD1 (5 bases). This receptor was obtained from a woman aged 25 to 45 with acute COVID-19. The CDR3 sequence is CASSIRWQGEDGYTF. The CDR3 DNA sequence: TGTGCCAGTAGTATAAGGTGGCAGGGTGAGGACGGCTACACCTTC.